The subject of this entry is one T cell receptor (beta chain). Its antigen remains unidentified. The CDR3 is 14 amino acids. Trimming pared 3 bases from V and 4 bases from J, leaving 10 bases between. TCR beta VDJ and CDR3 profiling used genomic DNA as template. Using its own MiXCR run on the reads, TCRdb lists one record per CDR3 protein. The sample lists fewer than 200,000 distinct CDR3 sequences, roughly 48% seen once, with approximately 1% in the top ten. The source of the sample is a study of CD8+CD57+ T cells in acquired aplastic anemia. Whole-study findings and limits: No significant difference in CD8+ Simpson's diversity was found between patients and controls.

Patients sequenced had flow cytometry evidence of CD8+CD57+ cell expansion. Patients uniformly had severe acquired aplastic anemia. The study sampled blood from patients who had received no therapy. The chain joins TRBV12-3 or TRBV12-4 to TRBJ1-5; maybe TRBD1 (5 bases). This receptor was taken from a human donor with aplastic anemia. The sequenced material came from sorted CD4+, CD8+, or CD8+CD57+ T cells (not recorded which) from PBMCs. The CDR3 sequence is CASSFMGPNQPQHF. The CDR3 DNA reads TGTGCCAGCAGTTTCATGGGGCCGAATCAGCCCCAGCATTTT.